A single T cell receptor beta chain is shown here with its context. The antigen it recognizes is unknown. The record has no base qualities; no much larger clone is one base away. These data originate in a study of T cell responses to AZD1222 COVID-19 vaccine (dated by TCRdb to about 2021). Context from the whole study: AZD1222 recipients with second doses at about 4 weeks or about 12 weeks were pooled, because spike-specific TCR depth and breadth did not differ between schedules. TCR sequencing was performed for some 250 trial participants, of whom 200 to 220 were given two doses of AZD1222 and around 26 were given two doses of MenACWY control vaccine. Trial participants were enrolled by age into subgroups of 18-55, 56-69 and 70-plus years, and 148, 28 and 57 TCR-sequenced participants, respectively, were included in these subgroups.

CDR1 and CDR2 were assigned from the germline V gene as MNHEY and SVGAGI. The CDR3 holds 15 amino acids from the cysteine to the phenylalanine. The retained sequence is limited to the CDR3, 45 bases, with the frame set at the first base. V is pruned by 2 bases and J by 7 bases, leaving 7 bases of the junction without a gene match. The study at large found these results: The 56-69-year group was small, and its depth increase did not reach significance, likely because of low power. Reportedly, almost half of the unique spike-specific TCRs recognized epitopes lying outside the regions that are mutated in the B.1.351 and B.1.1.7 variants. Conclusions about previously exposed vaccinees were limited because only a handful of AZD1222 recipients were SARS-CoV-2 seropositive at baseline. Because no day 14 peak-response samples were available, the repertoires could be characterized only after the peak T cell response. Participants were mostly white British and included more females than males, and it was suggested by the authors that clonal diversity may have been underestimated. Vaccine-associated CD4 TCRs spanned the whole spike protein, with dominant responses in regions 160-218 and 743-854. A significant rise in spike-specific TCR breadth and depth was observed after two AZD1222 doses relative to day 0 and relative to MenACWY recipients.

The CDR3 regions of human TCRbeta chains were analyzed by immunosequencing. Per the original workflow: Repertoire TCRs were matched against a reference library of SARS-CoV-2-specific TCRs generated with the MIRA antigen-specificity platform. Breadth was defined as the fraction of unique TCRs that were SARS-CoV-2-associated. Depth was defined as the fraction of total T cells that were SARS-CoV-2-associated. Using the MIRA data, each spike-specific TCR was assigned both to the spike region to which the TCR was reactive and to a CD4 or CD8 class. Log10-transformed breadth and depth values were compared by one-way ANOVA with Sidak's multiple comparisons tests. The table comes from immuneACCESS by way of TCRdb, which keeps in-frame sequences with V and J called. Part of the clones is missing from these tables; in studies checked, under half for an unresolved V gene and the rest for unknown reasons. The V and J calls and clone size come from that table; D and trimming were worked out from the DNA. A total of around 79,000 clones appear in this sample, roughly 87% of them only once. The ten most abundant clones make up approximately 1.5% of the sample.

The time point label here, explained by the study, means: baseline before first vaccination. Vaccinee samples came from UK trials COV001 and COV002, including a single-blind randomized controlled phase 2/3 trial of AZD1222 (ChAdOx1 nCoV-19) in healthy adults. Trial participant PBMC samples were collected at day 0 and day 28 after the second dose for TCRbeta chain sequencing. Sample: peripheral blood, taken on day 0 of AZD1222 vaccination. The sequence links TRBV6-5 to TRBJ1-2, and 10 bases in between align with TRBD1. This clonotype was sampled from an adult in good health. The CDR3 protein: CASSYGRQGAVGYTF. The nucleotide sequence reads as follows: TGTGCCAGCAGTTACGGTAGACAGGGGGCGGTTGGCTACACCTTC.